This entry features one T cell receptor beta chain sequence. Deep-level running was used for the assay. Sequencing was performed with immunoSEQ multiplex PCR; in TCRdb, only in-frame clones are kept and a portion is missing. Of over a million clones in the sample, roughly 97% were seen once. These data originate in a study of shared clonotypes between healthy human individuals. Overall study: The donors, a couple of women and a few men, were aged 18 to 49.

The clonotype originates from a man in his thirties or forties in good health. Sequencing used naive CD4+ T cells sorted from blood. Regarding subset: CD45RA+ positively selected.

CDR3 sequence reads: CASSYSNLAYEQFF. CDR3 in DNA: TGTGCCAGCAGTTACTCGAATCTGGCCTATGAGCAGTTCTTC. The rearrangement links TRBV6-5 to TRBJ2-1; D uncertain. The CDR3 spans 14 residues. V gave up 0 bases and J gave up 8 bases, with 11 bases separating them. The germline V gene encodes CDR1 MNHEY and CDR2 SVGAGI.